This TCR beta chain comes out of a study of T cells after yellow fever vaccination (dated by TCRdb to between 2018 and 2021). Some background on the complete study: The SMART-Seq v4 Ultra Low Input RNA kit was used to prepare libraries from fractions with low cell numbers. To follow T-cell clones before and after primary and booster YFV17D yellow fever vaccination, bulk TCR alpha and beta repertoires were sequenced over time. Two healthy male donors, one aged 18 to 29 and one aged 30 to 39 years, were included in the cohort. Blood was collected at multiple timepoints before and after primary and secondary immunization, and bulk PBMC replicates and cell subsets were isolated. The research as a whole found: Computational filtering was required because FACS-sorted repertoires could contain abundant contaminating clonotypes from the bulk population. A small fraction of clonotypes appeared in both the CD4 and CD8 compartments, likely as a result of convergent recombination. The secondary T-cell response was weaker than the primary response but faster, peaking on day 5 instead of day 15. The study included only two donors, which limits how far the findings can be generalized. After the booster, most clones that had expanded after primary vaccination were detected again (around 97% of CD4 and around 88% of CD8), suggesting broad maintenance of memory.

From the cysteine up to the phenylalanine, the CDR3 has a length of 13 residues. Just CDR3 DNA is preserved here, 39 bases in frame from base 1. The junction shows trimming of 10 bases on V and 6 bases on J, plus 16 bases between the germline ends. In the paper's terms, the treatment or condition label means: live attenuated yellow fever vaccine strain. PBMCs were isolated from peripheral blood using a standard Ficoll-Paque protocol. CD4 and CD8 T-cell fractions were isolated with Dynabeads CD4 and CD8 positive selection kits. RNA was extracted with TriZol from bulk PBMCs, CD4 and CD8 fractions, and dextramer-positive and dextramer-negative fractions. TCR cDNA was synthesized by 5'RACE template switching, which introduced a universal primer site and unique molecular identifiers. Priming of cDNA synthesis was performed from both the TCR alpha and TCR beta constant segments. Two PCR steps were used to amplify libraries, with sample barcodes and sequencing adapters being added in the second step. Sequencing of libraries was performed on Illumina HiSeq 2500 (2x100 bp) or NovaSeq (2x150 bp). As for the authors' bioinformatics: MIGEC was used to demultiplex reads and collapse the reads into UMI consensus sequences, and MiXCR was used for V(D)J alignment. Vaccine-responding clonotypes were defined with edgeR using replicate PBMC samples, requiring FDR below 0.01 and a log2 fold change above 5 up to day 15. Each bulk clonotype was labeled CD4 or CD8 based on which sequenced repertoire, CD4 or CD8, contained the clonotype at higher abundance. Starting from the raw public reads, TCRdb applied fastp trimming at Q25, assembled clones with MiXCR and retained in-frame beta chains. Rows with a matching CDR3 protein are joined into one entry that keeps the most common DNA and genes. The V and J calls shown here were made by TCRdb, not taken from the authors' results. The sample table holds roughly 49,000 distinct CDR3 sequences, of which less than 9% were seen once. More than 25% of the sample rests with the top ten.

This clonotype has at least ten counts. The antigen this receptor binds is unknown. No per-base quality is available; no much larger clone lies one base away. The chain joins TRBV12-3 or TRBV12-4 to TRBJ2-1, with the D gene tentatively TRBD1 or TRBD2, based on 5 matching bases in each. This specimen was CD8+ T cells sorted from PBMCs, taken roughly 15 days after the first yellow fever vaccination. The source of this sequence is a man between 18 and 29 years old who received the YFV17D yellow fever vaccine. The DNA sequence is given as TGTGCCACTCAGTTTAGAGGGGCCAATGAGCAGTTCTTC. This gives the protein CATQFRGANEQFF.